These 6 T cell receptor beta chains originate from one sample sequenced in a study of memory CD4+ T cells and cytomegalovirus serostatus. The protocol was immunoSEQ multiplex PCR, while the TCRdb copy is restricted to in-frame clones and leaves out a portion. The table shows 25,000 to 30,000 clones, with around 75% occurring only once. Single viable CD3+CD4+CD8-CD45RO+ cells were sorted as the memory CD4+ T cells. Sequencing was done on a sample of memory CD4+ T cells from blood. These receptors came from an adult in good health and CMV-seronegative.

This clone was observed once. The chain has TRBV10-2 and TRBJ2-3; 10 nucleotides match TRBD2. CDR3 length equals 15 residues. The germline V gene has CDR1 WSHSY and CDR2 SAAADI. V shed 7 bases and J 4 bases; nucleotides not matched to a gene: 8. CDR3 sequence: CASIKRGGSPDTQYF. In DNA form, the CDR3 reads TGCGCCAGCATTAAGCGGGGGGGAAGTCCAGATACGCAGTATTTT.

CDR3 nucleotides: TGTGCCAGCAGCCAAGGGCCCCGAACTGAAGCTTTCTTT. Protein sequence: CASSQGPRTEAFF. The chain employs TRBV4-2 and TRBJ1-1; D ambiguous. The CDR3 contains 13 residues. Trimming took off 1 base at V and 5 bases at J, with 8 bases between the two ends. Germline CDR1 is LGHNA and CDR2 is YNFKEQ.

This clone was observed a few times. V and J are TRBV14 and TRBJ2-2; D gene ambiguous. V lost 4 bases and J 0 bases, leaving 9 bases between the germline ends. Germline V gene sequence: CDR1 SGHDN, CDR2 FVKESK. The CDR3 is 15 residues long. The DNA of the CDR3 is TGTGCCAGCAGCCGGGATGTACCGAACACCGGGGAGCTGTTTTTT. Translated, it gives CASSRDVPNTGELFF.

The count of this clone is one. The chain couples TRBV29-1 to TRBJ2-3; tentative D call: TRBD1 (7 bases). Germline V gene sequence: CDR1 SQVTM, CDR2 ANQGSEA. The CDR3 is made up of 14 amino acids. With 4 bases removed from V and 6 bases from J, the gap between germline ends came to 17 bases. The CDR3 nucleotides read TGCAGCGTTGGGGGCCGCAGGGGGGTCGATACGCAGTATTTT. This gives the protein CSVGGRRGVDTQYF.

This chain connects TRBV10-3 to TRBJ1-2; 9 bases match TRBD1. Germline lookup yields CDR1 ENHRY and CDR2 SYGVKD. Trimming took 1 base from V and 6 from J; bases not matched to a gene: 9. The CDR3 sequence is 16 residues long. The CDR3 nucleotides are TGTGCCATCAGTGAGTTCAAAAGGGACAGGGCCGATGGCTACACCTTC. Residues: CAISEFKRDRADGYTF.

In DNA, the CDR3 is TGTGCCAGCAGTTTAACGCTTTCGGGACACCTCCCTAGCTCCTATAATTCACCCCTCCACTTT. Its translation is CASSLTLSGHLPSSYNSPLHF. The J gene is TRBJ1-6, the V gene TRBV28, with D possibly matching TRBD1 (6 bases). Germline lookup yields CDR1 MDHEN and CDR2 SYDVKM. With 2 bases removed from V and 0 bases from J, the gap between germline ends came to 23 bases. This CDR3 contains 21 residues.